One T cell receptor (beta chain) is described in this entry. The target of this receptor is not known. One base away there is no much larger clone; base qualities are not given. This sample was taken from a study of OX40 agonist ivuxolimab in advanced cancers. With regard to the full study: The costimulatory receptor OX40 (CD134) was targeted by ivuxolimab, a fully human IgG2 agonistic monoclonal antibody. Three dose-escalation patients achieved partial responses, one with hepatocellular carcinoma and two with cutaneous melanoma. Prior anti-PD-1, anti-PD-L1 or anti-CTLA-4 therapy was permitted, and checkpoint inhibitors had been received by roughly two fifths of dose-escalation patients. The paper covers the monotherapy dose-escalation part of the phase I ivuxolimab trial, which included N of about 50 patients. Intravenous ivuxolimab was administered to patients every 2 weeks at six dose levels: 0.01, 0.1, 0.3, 1.5, 3 and 10 mg/kg. The point of sequencing TCRbeta in the periphery was to test whether ivuxolimab changed TCR sequence diversity and drove clonal T-cell expansion. Of the approximately 54 dose-escalation patients, hepatocellular carcinoma was present in about 20, melanoma in some 15, renal cell carcinoma in 9 and head and neck cancer in 9. A male proportion of 82.7% and a mean age of around 60 years, ranging from roughly 20 to 80, were recorded for the dose-escalation cohort. The research as a whole found: In partial responders in the 0.1-3.0 mg/kg groups, normalized peripheral clonal expansion was found to be among the lowest, especially among CD8+ T cells. At doses from 0.1 to 3.0 mg/kg, clonal expansion was seen in both CD4+ and CD8+ blood T cells between baseline and week 6. After ivuxolimab, CD8+ T cells had more expanded clones than CD4+ T cells on average. Antigen specificity was not determined for the clonally expanded peripheral T cells. Low levels of normalized T-cell clonal expansion were also seen in some nonresponding patients.

Reading from cysteine to phenylalanine, the CDR3 counts 12 amino acids. Left in the record is the CDR3 DNA by itself, 36 bases read in frame from the first base. The germline V gene specifies ENHRY as CDR1 and SYGVKD as CDR2. V is trimmed back by 6 bases and J by 7 bases, and the junction contains 3 bases that no gene match accounts for. Patients with autoimmune disease history or receiving systemic immunosuppression were excluded from the trial. In every dose cohort, peripheral blood was drawn for TCR sequencing at baseline, cycle 4 day 1, and cycle 7 day 1. Samples came from an open-label, multicenter, first-in-human phase I dose-escalation trial of ivuxolimab. The trial enrolled adults with locally advanced or metastatic head and neck squamous cell, hepatocellular, melanoma or renal cell carcinoma. Before TCR sequencing, CD4+ T cells and CD8+ T cells from peripheral blood were sorted into separate populations.

Genomic DNA was extracted from sorted cells for sequencing of the TCRbeta CDR3 region. The immunoSEQ Assay was used to sequence the TCRbeta CDR3 regions. The clones in this table, taken by TCRdb from immuneACCESS, are in-frame only. Not every clone is retained; where verified, under half of the shortfall comes from an unresolved V gene, and the cause of the rest is unknown. For this sample there are 50,000 to 70,000 clones; more than 85% appear just once. The biggest ten clones account for about 0.44% of the sample. This clonotype originated in an adult with an advanced solid tumor such as melanoma, head and neck, liver or kidney cancer. Sequencing was performed on CD4+ or CD8+ T cells sorted from blood, taken in a trial of the OX40 agonist ivuxolimab. The chain is assembled from TRBV10-3 and TRBJ2-1; TRBD1 aligns with 7 central bases. The CDR3 loop reads CAISQQGNEQFF. The sequence in DNA is TGTGCCATCAGCCAACAGGGGAATGAGCAGTTCTTC.